This TCR beta chain stems from a study of T cells after yellow fever vaccination. Study at large: Where fractions had low cell numbers, libraries were prepared from them with the SMART-Seq v4 Ultra Low Input RNA kit.

The length of the CDR3 is 14 residues. V shed 5 bases and J 5 bases; nucleotides not matched to a gene: 7. The V gene's germline CDR1 is SGHRS and CDR2 YFSETQ. Study-level findings and limits: Post-booster repertoires contained most primary-vaccination clones again (almost 97% CD4, around 88% CD8). Bulk-population clonotypes that are abundant could appear as contaminants in FACS-sorted repertoires.

Production of TCR cDNA was by 5'RACE template switching, which also added a universal primer site and UMIs. Each CDR3 protein is one row after TCRdb ran MiXCR on the 5' RACE reads. Here the sample spans over 110,000 distinct CDR3 sequences, about 7.7% being singletons. This clonotype was recorded many times. Its antigen is currently unknown. The source is a man aged 30 to 45 who received the YFV17D yellow fever vaccine. The rearrangement joins TRBV5-1 to TRBJ2-7, with 10 bases that match TRBD2. The material was CD4+ T cells sorted from PBMCs, obtained 5 days after the yellow fever booster vaccination. The CDR3, as DNA: TGCGCCAGCAGACCACTAGCGGGGCTCAACGAGCAGTACTTC. It specifies CASRPLAGLNEQYF.